The entry below gives a single T cell receptor beta chain sequence along with its context. Its antigen is unknown. The sample comes from a study of T cell responses to AZD1222 COVID-19 vaccine. Study-wide results and limits: Nearly half of unique spike-specific TCRs reportedly avoided B.1.351 and B.1.1.7 mutated regions.

TCRdb's copy holds only in-frame clones and misses some; the assay was immunoSEQ multiplex PCR. The sample consists of some 130,000 clones, approximately 83% of them appearing once. Trimming shortened V by 2 bases and J by 2 bases, and 7 bases separated the two germline ends. CDR1 is SGHAT and CDR2 is FQDESV in the germline V gene (reference sequence). This CDR3 comprises 13 residues. Sequenced material: peripheral blood, taken on day 0 of AZD1222 vaccination. This chain connects TRBV11-1 to TRBJ2-7; D gene unclear. The receptor comes from an adult in good health. The CDR3 is CASSLRATYEQYF. CDR3 in DNA: TGTGCCAGCAGCTTAAGGGCCACCTACGAGCAGTACTTC. The full variable domain, completed using reference TRBV11-1 and TRBJ2-7, is EAEVAQSPRYKITEKSQAVAFWCDPISGHATLYWYRQILGQGPELLVQFQDESVVDDSQLPKDRFSAERLKGVDSTLKIQPAELGDSAMYLCASSLRATYEQYFGPGTRLTVT.